These T cell receptor beta chains were read from a single sample in a study of blood T cell repertoires in COVID-19. Sequencing used immunoSEQ multiplex PCR; TCRdb keeps in-frame clones, though not all of them. The sample records roughly 260,000 clones, about 91% being singletons. Sequencing input: peripheral blood. These receptors were taken from a person under 30 with COVID-19, enrolled during active disease. The CDR3 runs from the conserved cysteine through the conserved F or W. Fields, in order: clone size, D gene, V gene, CDR3 protein. A D gene is named only where the DNA matches it firmly. Clone size is given for some rows only: seen once, a few or many times, or a class if the clone is expanded.

clone size: .; D gene: .; V gene: TRBV7-2; CDR3 protein: CASSLSYNEQFF
clone size: .; D gene: TRBD2; V gene: TRBV19; CDR3 protein: CASSPLAGLGYEQYF
clone size: .; D gene: .; V gene: TRBV7-9; CDR3 protein: CASSSSQETQYF
clone size: .; D gene: TRBD2; V gene: TRBV28; CDR3 protein: CASSWPQLAGGASTDTQYF
clone size: .; D gene: TRBD1; V gene: TRBV24-1; CDR3 protein: CATSDSNRDRGYTGELFF
clone size: .; D gene: .; V gene: TRBV6-1; CDR3 protein: CASSDRAGWKDQPQHF
clone size: .; D gene: .; V gene: TRBV5-5; CDR3 protein: CASSPGETTNEKLFF
clone size: .; D gene: TRBD2; V gene: TRBV29-1; CDR3 protein: CSGASGIYNEQFF
clone size: .; D gene: .; V gene: TRBV6-2/TRBV6-3; CDR3 protein: CASSYDLGWFSSTGELFF
clone size: .; D gene: TRBD1; V gene: TRBV6-1; CDR3 protein: CASSDRDRDGNQPQHF
clone size: .; D gene: TRBD1; V gene: TRBV7-9; CDR3 protein: CASSSRQGWDEAFF
clone size: .; D gene: .; V gene: TRBV4-1; CDR3 protein: CASSQVLATEQFF
clone size: .; D gene: .; V gene: TRBV12-1; CDR3 protein: CASSSSTSGPRTGELFF
clone size: .; D gene: .; V gene: TRBV25-1; CDR3 protein: CASSYGTRNTEAFF
clone size: .; D gene: TRBD2; V gene: TRBV19; CDR3 protein: CASSHGTSGSYEQYF
clone size: few; D gene: TRBD2; V gene: TRBV9; CDR3 protein: CASSPGLAINIQYF
clone size: .; D gene: TRBD2; V gene: TRBV7-2; CDR3 protein: CASSLAGGPNEQYF
clone size: .; D gene: .; V gene: TRBV19; CDR3 protein: CASSITLGRYEQFF
clone size: once; D gene: .; V gene: TRBV6-5; CDR3 protein: CASSITRSNEQFF
clone size: .; D gene: TRBD2; V gene: TRBV2; CDR3 protein: CASSAIPGLAGGPDIQYF
clone size: .; D gene: .; V gene: TRBV18; CDR3 protein: CASSRASETYEQYF
clone size: .; D gene: .; V gene: TRBV6-5; CDR3 protein: CASNRLAFDEQYF
clone size: .; D gene: TRBD1; V gene: TRBV5-6; CDR3 protein: CASSHDRGRHYEQYF
clone size: .; D gene: .; V gene: TRBV6-5; CDR3 protein: CASSLVEQETQYF
clone size: .; D gene: TRBD2; V gene: TRBV11-2; CDR3 protein: CASSSSWTSGDSTDTQYF
clone size: .; D gene: .; V gene: TRBV27; CDR3 protein: CASSFLRDTQYF
clone size: .; D gene: .; V gene: TRBV24-1; CDR3 protein: CATSPAGKLNTGELFF
clone size: few; D gene: TRBD2; V gene: TRBV29-1; CDR3 protein: CSVERSGGDIQYF
clone size: .; D gene: .; V gene: TRBV3-1/TRBV3-2; CDR3 protein: CASSQSNREVGTIYF
clone size: .; D gene: TRBD1; V gene: TRBV19; CDR3 protein: CASSIGLYRQGAVTGELFF
clone size: .; D gene: .; V gene: TRBV19; CDR3 protein: CASRPPGTPYGYTF
clone size: .; D gene: TRBD1; V gene: TRBV27; CDR3 protein: CASRAGTGRTEAFF
clone size: .; D gene: .; V gene: TRBV28; CDR3 protein: CASSLWDLTNTGELFF
clone size: once; D gene: TRBD1; V gene: TRBV29-1; CDR3 protein: CSVDPGTGDGYTF
clone size: .; D gene: TRBD1; V gene: TRBV25-1; CDR3 protein: CASTRQGTTGELFF
clone size: once; D gene: TRBD2; V gene: TRBV27; CDR3 protein: CASSPLAGGPHEQFF
clone size: few; D gene: .; V gene: TRBV9; CDR3 protein: CASSVDSLNTEAFF
clone size: .; D gene: TRBD2; V gene: TRBV7-3; CDR3 protein: CASSLGSGKTQYF
clone size: .; D gene: TRBD2; V gene: TRBV7-9; CDR3 protein: CASSRRTSGSEQYF
clone size: .; D gene: TRBD2; V gene: TRBV13; CDR3 protein: CASSSPGVASGSGSTDTQYF
clone size: .; D gene: .; V gene: TRBV28; CDR3 protein: CASSSMTGSTLYDTEAFF
clone size: .; D gene: .; V gene: TRBV19; CDR3 protein: CASTGRGNTEAFF
clone size: .; D gene: .; V gene: TRBV21-1; CDR3 protein: CASSKAQANTLTAEAFF
clone size: .; D gene: TRBD1; V gene: TRBV15; CDR3 protein: CATSREPQGGTNEKLFF
clone size: .; D gene: .; V gene: TRBV11-2; CDR3 protein: CASSLEATQYF
clone size: .; D gene: .; V gene: TRBV9; CDR3 protein: CASSVGELEGYTF
clone size: .; D gene: TRBD2; V gene: TRBV7-2; CDR3 protein: CASSPTSGRGQYF
clone size: .; D gene: TRBD2; V gene: TRBV5-1; CDR3 protein: CASSSHQGVAGFSTDTQYF
clone size: .; D gene: .; V gene: TRBV19; CDR3 protein: CASSIGFGIEQFF
clone size: once; D gene: TRBD2; V gene: TRBV5-1; CDR3 protein: CARSLGGGLAVTYNEQFF
clone size: .; D gene: TRBD2; V gene: TRBV19; CDR3 protein: CASTSLAGGPRSTDTQYF
clone size: .; D gene: .; V gene: TRBV29-1; CDR3 protein: CSGYLDGDEFLNTEAFF
clone size: .; D gene: TRBD2; V gene: TRBV6-5; CDR3 protein: CASSYGELAGDTQYF